These T cell receptor beta chains were read from a single sample in a study of blood T cell repertoires in COVID-19. Repertoires were generated with immunoSEQ multiplex PCR, while TCRdb's copy carries only in-frame clones and drops some. The table has about 66,000 clones, more than 70% seen once. Sequenced input: peripheral blood. The origin of the receptors is a woman between 65 and 79 years old with acute or convalescent COVID-19. Each CDR3 is given with its conserved first and last residue. Each record gives: J gene, D gene, V gene, clone size, CDR3 protein, CDR3 DNA. A D gene is named only where the DNA matches it firmly. Only some rows state a clone size, as once, few, many or a class for expanded clones.

>TRBJ2-6|.|TRBV27|many
CASSQGTGANVLTF
TGTGCCAGCAGCCAGGGGACTGGGGCCAACGTCCTGACTTTC
>TRBJ1-2|TRBD1|TRBV19|.
CASSPTGVYGYTF
TGTGCCAGTAGCCCTACAGGGGTCTATGGCTACACCTTC
>TRBJ1-1|.|TRBV28|.
CASTSGGRNTEAFF
TGTGCCAGCACCTCCGGGGGAAGGAACACTGAAGCTTTCTTT
>TRBJ1-1|.|TRBV7-9|.
CASSSRGRYGGGTEAFF
TGTGCCAGCAGCTCTAGAGGTCGGTATGGGGGCGGCACTGAAGCTTTCTTT
>TRBJ1-2|.|TRBV7-9|.
CASSLAGLNYGYTF
TGTGCCAGCAGCTTAGCCGGACTCAACTATGGCTACACCTTC
>TRBJ1-5|.|TRBV2|.
CASSERTEWMDQPQHF
TGTGCCAGCAGTGAACGAACAGAATGGATGGATCAGCCCCAGCATTTT
>TRBJ2-3|TRBD2|TRBV2|.
CASSVEGGASDTQYF
TGTGCCAGCAGTGTCGAGGGAGGGGCCTCAGATACGCAGTATTTT
>TRBJ1-1|.|TRBV9|.
CASSSSPGQRMNTEAFF
TGTGCCAGCAGCTCATCACCCGGACAGAGAATGAACACTGAAGCTTTCTTT
>TRBJ1-2|.|TRBV7-9|.
CASSEAGVEYGYTF
TGTGCCAGCAGCGAAGCGGGGGTGGAGTATGGCTACACCTTC
>TRBJ2-3|.|TRBV24-1|once
CATSDFRGTDTQYF
TGTGCCACCAGTGATTTTAGGGGGACAGATACGCAGTATTTT
>TRBJ1-1|.|TRBV7-2|.
CASSLVGGDTEAFF
TGTGCCAGCAGCTTAGTAGGGGGGGACACTGAAGCTTTCTTT
>TRBJ1-1|.|TRBV29-1|.
CSVEVARGEDTEAFF
TGCAGCGTTGAAGTCGCTCGGGGGGAGGACACTGAAGCTTTCTTT